This T cell receptor beta chain was captured in a study of blood T cell repertoires in COVID-19. TCRdb's copy holds only in-frame clones and misses some; the assay was immunoSEQ multiplex PCR. The sample lists more than 150,000 clones, about 88% occurring once. Between the trimmed V and J ends, which lost 6 bases and 2 bases, there was a span of 11 bases. Germline assignment: CDR1 MNHEY and CDR2 SVGAGI. The CDR3 sequence is 14 residues long. The sample comprised PBMCs or T cells enriched from blood (not recorded which). The chain uses TRBV6-5 and TRBJ1-3; a possible D gene is TRBD1 (5 bases). The sequence was obtained from a woman between 50 and 59 years old who had recovered from COVID-19. CDR3 DNA sequence: TGTGCCAGCAGAGTAGGGGTAGCTGGAAACACCATATATTTT. This encodes CASRVGVAGNTIYF.